This TCR beta chain was profiled in a study of cytomegalovirus exposure and HLA in healthy donors. Whole-study findings and limits: Cytomegalovirus-associated TCR beta chains were listed, numbering roughly 150. Common viral pathogens seemed to be connected with several of the most significant clusters, according to a later analysis.

On this clone: As yet, its antigen is unknown.

The V gene's germline CDR1 is SGHRS and CDR2 YFSETQ. Trimming took 0 bases from V and 3 from J; bases not matched to a gene: 3. The CDR3 extends over 15 amino acids. In the PCR, 60 Vbeta and 13 Jbeta primers were used. Method: immunoSEQ multiplex PCR; TCRdb's copy keeps in-frame clones and lacks some. The data contain approximately 160,000 clones, more than 65% of them singletons. Source material: PBMCs. This clonotype was obtained from a man aged 18 to 29 in good health and CMV-seropositive. This sequence joins TRBV5-1 and TRBJ2-7; 10 nucleotides line up with TRBD2. The CDR3, as DNA: TGCGCCAGCAGCTTGGAAGCGGGGGGGGGCTACGAGCAGTACTTC. The encoded protein is CASSLEAGGGYEQYF.